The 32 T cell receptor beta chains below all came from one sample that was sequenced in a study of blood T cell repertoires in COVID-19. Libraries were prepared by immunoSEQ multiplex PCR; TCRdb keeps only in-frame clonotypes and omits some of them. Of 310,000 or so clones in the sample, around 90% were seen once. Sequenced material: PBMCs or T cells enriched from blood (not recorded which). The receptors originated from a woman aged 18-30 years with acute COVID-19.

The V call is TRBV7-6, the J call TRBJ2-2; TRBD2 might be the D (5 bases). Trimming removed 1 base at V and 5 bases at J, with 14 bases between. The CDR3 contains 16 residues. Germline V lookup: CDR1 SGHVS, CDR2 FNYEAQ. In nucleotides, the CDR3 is TGTGCCAGCAGCTTAGGTTCGGGGTGGGAGACCGGGGAGCTGTTTTTT. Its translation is CASSLGSGWETGELFF.

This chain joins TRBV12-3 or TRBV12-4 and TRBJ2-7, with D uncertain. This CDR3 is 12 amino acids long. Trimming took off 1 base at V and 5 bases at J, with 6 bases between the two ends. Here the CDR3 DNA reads TGTGCCAGCAGTTTAGTTCCCGACGAGCAGTACTTC. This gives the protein CASSLVPDEQYF.

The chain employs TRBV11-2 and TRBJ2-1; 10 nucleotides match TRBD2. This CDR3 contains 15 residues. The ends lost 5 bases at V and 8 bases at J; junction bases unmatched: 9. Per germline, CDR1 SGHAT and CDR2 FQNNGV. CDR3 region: CASSPSGRATDEQFF. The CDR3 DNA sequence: TGTGCCAGCAGCCCGAGCGGGAGGGCCACGGATGAGCAGTTCTTC.

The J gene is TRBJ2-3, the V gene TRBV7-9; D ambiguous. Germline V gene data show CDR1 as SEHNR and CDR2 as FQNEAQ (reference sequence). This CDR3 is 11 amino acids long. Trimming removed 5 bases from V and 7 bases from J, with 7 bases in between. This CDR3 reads CASSPGYTQYF. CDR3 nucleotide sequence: TGTGCCAGCAGCCCGGGTTATACGCAGTATTTT.

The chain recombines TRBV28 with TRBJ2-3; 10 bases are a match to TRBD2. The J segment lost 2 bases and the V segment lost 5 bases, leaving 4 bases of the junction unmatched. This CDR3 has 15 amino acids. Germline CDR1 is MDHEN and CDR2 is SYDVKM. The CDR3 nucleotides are TGTGCCAGCAGTAGGAGCGGGAGGGCCACAGATACGCAGTATTTT. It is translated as CASSRSGRATDTQYF. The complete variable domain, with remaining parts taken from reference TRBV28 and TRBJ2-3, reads DVKVTQSSRYLVKRTGEKVFLECVQDMDHENMFWYRQDPGLGLRLIYFSYDVKMKEKGDIPEGYSVSREKKERFSLILESASTNQTSMYLCASSRSGRATDTQYFGPGTRLTVL.

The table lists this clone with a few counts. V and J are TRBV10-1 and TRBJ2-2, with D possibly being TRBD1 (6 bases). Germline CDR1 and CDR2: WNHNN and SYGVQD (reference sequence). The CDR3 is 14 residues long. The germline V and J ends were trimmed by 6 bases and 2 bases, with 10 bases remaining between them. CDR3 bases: TGCGCCAGCAGGAGGGGACAAAACACCGGGGAGCTGTTTTTT. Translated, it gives CASRRGQNTGELFF.

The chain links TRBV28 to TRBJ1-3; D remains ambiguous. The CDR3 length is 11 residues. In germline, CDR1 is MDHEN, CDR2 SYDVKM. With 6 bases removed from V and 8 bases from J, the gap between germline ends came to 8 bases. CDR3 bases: TGTGCCAGCAGCACACGGGACACCATATATTTT. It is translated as CASSTRDTIYF.

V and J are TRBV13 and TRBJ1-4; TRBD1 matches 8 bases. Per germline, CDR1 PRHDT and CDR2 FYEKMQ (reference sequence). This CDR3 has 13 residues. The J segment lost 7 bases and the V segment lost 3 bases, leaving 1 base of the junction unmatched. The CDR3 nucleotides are TGTGCCAGCAGCTTTACAGGGGGTGAAAAACTGTTTTTT. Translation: CASSFTGGEKLFF.

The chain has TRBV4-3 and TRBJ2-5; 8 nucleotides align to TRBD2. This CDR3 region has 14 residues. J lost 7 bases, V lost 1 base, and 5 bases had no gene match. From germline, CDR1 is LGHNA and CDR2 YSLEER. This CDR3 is CASSQAGGQGTQYF. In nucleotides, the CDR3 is TGCGCCAGCAGCCAAGCGGGGGGGCAGGGGACCCAGTACTTC.

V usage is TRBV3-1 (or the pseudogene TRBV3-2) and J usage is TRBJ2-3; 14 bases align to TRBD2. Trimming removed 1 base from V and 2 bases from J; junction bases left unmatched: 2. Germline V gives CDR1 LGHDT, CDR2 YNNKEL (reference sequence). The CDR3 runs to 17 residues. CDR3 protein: CASSQGLAGGFTDTQYF. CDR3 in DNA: TGTGCCAGCAGCCAAGGACTAGCGGGAGGGTTCACAGATACGCAGTATTTT.

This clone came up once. The CDR3 DNA sequence: TGTGCCATCAGTGGAGGGAACGGGGAGCTGTTTTTT. Its protein is CAISGGNGELFF. This chain uses TRBV10-3 with TRBJ2-2; tentative D call: TRBD2 (5 bases). With 4 bases removed from V and 7 bases from J, the gap between germline ends came to 7 bases. Germline values: CDR1 ENHRY, CDR2 SYGVKD. CDR3 length: 12 residues.

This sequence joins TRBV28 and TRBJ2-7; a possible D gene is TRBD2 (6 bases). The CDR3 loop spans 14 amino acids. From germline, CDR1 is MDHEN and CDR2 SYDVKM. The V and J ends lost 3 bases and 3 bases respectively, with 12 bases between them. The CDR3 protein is CASSLPSDYYEQYF. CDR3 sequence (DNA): TGTGCCAGCAGTTTGCCTAGCGATTACTACGAGCAGTACTTC.

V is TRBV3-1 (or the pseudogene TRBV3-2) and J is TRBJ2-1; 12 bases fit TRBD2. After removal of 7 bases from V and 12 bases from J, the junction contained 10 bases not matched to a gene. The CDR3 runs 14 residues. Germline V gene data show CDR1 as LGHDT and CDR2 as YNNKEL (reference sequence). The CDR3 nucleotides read TGTGCCAGCAACCTAGCGGGAGGGCCTGGAGCGCAGTTCTTC. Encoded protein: CASNLAGGPGAQFF.

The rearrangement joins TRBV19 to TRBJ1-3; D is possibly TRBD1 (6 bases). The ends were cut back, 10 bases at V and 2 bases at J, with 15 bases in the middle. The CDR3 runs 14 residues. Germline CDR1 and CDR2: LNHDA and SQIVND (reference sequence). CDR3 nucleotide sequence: TGTGCCACCAGACAGGAAGGGACTGGAAACACCATATATTTT. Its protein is CATRQEGTGNTIYF.

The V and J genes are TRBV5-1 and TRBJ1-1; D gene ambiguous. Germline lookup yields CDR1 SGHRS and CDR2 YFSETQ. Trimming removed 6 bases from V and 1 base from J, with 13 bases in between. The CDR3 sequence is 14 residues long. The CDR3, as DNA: TGCGCCAGCACCCTAATCTTCTCGAACACTGAAGCTTTCTTT. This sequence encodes CASTLIFSNTEAFF.

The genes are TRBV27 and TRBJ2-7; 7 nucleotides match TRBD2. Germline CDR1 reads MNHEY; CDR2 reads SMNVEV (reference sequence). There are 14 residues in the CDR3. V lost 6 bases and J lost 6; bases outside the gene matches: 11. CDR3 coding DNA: TGTGCCAGCAGAGAAGCGGGAAGAGAGTGCGAGCAGTACTTC. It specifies CASREAGRECEQYF.

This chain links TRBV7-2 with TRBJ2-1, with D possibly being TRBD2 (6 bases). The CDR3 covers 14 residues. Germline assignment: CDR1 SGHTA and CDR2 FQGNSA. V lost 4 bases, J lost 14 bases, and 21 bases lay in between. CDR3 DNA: TGTGCCAGCAGCTCCTTGGGATGGGAGGCAGATAAGTTCTTC. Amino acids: CASSSLGWEADKFF.

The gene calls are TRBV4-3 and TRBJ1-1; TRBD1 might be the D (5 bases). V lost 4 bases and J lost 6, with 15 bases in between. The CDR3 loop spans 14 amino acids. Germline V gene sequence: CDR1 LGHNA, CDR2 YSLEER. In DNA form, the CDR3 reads TGCGCCAGCAGCCGAGAAGGCACAGGTTCTGAAGCTTTCTTT. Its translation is CASSREGTGSEAFF.

The CDR3 DNA follows: TGTGCCAGCGGCCCGTGGGGACAGGGGGCTGATGAGCAGTTCTTC. As protein: CASGPWGQGADEQFF. The rearrangement links TRBV7-9 to TRBJ2-1; 12 positions agree with TRBD1. The trim removed 8 bases at V and 8 bases at J, leaving 10 bases unmatched. The CDR3 is 15 amino acids. Germline CDR1 SEHNR, CDR2 FQNEAQ (reference sequence).

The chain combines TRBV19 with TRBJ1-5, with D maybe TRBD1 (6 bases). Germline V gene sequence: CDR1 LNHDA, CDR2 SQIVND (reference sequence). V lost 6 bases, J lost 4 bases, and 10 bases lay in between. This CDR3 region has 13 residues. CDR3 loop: CASRDGQNQPQHF. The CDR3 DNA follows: TGTGCCAGTAGGGATGGACAGAATCAGCCCCAGCATTTT. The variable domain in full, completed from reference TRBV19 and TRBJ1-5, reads DGGITQSPKYLFRKEGQNVTLSCEQNLNHDAMYWYRQDPGQGLRLIYYSQIVNDFQKGDIAEGYSVSREKKESFPLTVTSAQKNPTAFYLCASRDGQNQPQHFGDGTRLSIL.

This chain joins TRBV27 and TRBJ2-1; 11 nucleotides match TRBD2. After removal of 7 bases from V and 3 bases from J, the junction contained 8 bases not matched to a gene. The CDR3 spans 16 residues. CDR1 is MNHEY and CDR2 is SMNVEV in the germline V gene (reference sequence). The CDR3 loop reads CASIGGLAGGYNEQFF. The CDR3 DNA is TGTGCCAGCATAGGTGGTCTAGCGGGAGGCTACAATGAGCAGTTCTTC.

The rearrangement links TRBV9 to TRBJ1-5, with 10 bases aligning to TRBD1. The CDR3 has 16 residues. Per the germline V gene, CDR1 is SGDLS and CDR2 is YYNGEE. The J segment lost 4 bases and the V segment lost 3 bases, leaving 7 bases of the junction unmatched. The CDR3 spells CASSAGTGEGNQPQHF. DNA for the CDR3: TGTGCCAGCAGCGCCGGGACAGGGGAAGGTAATCAGCCCCAGCATTTT.

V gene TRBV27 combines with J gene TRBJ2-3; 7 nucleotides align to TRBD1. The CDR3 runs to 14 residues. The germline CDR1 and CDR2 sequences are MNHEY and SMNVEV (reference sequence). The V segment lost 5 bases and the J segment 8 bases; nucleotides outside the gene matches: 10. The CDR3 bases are TGTGCCAGCAGTCCGGGACAGTCTCTTGCTACGCAGTATTTT. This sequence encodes CASSPGQSLATQYF.

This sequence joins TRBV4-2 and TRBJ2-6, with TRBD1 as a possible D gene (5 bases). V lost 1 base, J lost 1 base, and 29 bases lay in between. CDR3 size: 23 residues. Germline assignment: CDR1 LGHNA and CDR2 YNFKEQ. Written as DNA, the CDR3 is TGTGCCAGCAGCCAAGTTCCCCCTAGGGGCAGGACCCCCTACCTATCTGGGGCCAACGTCCTGACTTTC. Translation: CASSQVPPRGRTPYLSGANVLTF.

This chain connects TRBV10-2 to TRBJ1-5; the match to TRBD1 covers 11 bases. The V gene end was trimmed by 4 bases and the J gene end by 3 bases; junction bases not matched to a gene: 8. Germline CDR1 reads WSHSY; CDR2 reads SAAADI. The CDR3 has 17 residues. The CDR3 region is CASSGVDRGRINQPQHF. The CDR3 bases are TGCGCCAGCAGTGGAGTGGACAGGGGGCGTATCAATCAGCCCCAGCATTTT.

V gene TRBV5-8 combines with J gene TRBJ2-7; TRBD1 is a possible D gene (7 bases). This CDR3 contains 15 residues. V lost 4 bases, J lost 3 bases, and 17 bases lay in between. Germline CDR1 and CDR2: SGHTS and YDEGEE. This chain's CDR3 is CASSRPGTAGYEQYF. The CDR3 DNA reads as TGTGCCAGCAGCCGTCCCGGGACAGCGGGCTACGAGCAGTACTTC.

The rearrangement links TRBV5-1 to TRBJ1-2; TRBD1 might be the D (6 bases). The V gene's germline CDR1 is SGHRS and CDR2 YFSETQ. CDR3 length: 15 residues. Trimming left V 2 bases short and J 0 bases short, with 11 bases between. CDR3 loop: CASSFSGQSNYGYTF. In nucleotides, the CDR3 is TGCGCCAGCAGCTTCTCCGGACAGTCTAACTATGGCTACACCTTC.

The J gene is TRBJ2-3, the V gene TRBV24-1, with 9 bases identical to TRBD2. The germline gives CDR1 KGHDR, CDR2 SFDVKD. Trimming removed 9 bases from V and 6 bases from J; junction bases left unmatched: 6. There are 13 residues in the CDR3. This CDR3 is CATFPLAGDTQYF. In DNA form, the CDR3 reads TGTGCCACCTTCCCCCTAGCGGGGGATACGCAGTATTTT.

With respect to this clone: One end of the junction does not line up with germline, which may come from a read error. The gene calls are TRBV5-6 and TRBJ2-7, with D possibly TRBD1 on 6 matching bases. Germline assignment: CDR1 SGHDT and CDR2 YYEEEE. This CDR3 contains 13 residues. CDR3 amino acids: CASTLVQGYEQYF. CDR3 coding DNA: TGTGCCAGCACCTTGGTACAGGGCTACGAGCAGTACTTC.

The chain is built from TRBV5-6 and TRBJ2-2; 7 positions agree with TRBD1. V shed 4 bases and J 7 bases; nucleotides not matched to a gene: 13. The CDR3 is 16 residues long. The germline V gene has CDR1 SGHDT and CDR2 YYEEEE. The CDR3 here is CASSRSLQGKIGELFF. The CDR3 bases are TGTGCCAGCAGCCGGAGCCTACAGGGGAAGATCGGGGAGCTGTTTTTT.

Here the CDR3 DNA reads TGTGCCAGTAGTATATTCTCCGGGGAGCTGTTTTTT. It codes for CASSIFSGELFF. The chain employs TRBV19 and TRBJ2-2, with D uncertain. The germline CDR1 and CDR2 sequences are LNHDA and SQIVND (reference sequence). CDR3 length: 12 amino acids. V was trimmed by 2 bases and J by 6 bases, leaving 4 bases between them.

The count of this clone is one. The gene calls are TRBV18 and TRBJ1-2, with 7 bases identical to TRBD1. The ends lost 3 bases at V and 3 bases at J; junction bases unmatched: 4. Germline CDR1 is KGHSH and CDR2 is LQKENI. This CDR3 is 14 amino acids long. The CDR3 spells CASSPETGYYGYTF. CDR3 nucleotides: TGTGCCAGCTCACCCGAGACAGGGTACTATGGCTACACCTTC.